This T cell receptor beta chain was obtained from a study of CD8 T cells in Susac syndrome. On the study more broadly: Among the Susac syndrome patients sequenced, about 6 had active disease and fewer than 10 were in remission. Patients with Susac syndrome were, at the time of blood collection, therapy-naive, maintained on corticosteroids, or maintained on intravenous immunoglobulin alone. Whole-study findings and limits: CD8+ clones in Susac expanded most in TEMRA cells and active patients.

To note about this clonotype: The antigen remains unidentified. A junction end diverges from the germline sequence, so it may reflect a read error.

The germline CDR1 and CDR2 sequences are KGHSH and LQKENI. The CDR3 totals 12 residues. Reverse transcription of roughly 0.5 to 1 ug RNA used random hexamers. TCRdb reanalysed the immunoSEQ multiplex PCR reads using MiXCR and keeps one entry per CDR3 protein. There are under 85,000 distinct CDR3 sequences in the sample; 94% occur only once, and roughly 0.97% lies in the top ten. The sequenced target, TCR beta, came from blood CD8+ and CD4+ T cells. The gene calls are TRBV18 and TRBJ1-1; D remains unclear. This TCR was sampled from a human donor with Susac syndrome. Sequenced: CD8+ T cells from PBMCs. This CDR3 reads CASSRMNTEAFF. The CDR3 region has the DNA TGTGCCAGTTCACGTATGAACACTGAAGCTTTCTTT. Variable domain in full (rest from reference TRBV18 and TRBJ1-1): NAGVMQNPRHLVRRRGQEARLRCSPMKGHSHVYWYRQLPEEGLKFMVYLQKENIIDESGMPKERFSAEFPKEGPSILRIQQVVRGDSAAYFCASSRMNTEAFFGQGTRLTVV.